The 18 T cell receptor beta chains listed next were all sequenced from one sample in a study of blood T cell repertoires in COVID-19 (dated by TCRdb to 2018 to 2020). To prepare the library, the immunoSEQ multiplex PCR assay was applied. Imported from immuneACCESS, the table was reduced by TCRdb to in-frame sequences with V and J called. These copies leave out some clones; in studies compared against another copy, an unresolved V gene accounts for under half, and the cause of the remainder is not known. The sample table records about 260,000 clones; 88% of these occur just once. Together, the top ten hold about 0.65% of the sample. The source material was peripheral blood. All receptors come from a human donor in a cohort sampled during active COVID-19.

CDR3 bases: TGTGCCAGCAGCTTGAAGCGGGAGTTTAGTGAGCAGTTCTTC. It is translated as CASSLKREFSEQFF. The chain links TRBV5-8 to TRBJ2-1; 8 bases are a match to TRBD2. The CDR3 contains 14 residues. Per the germline V gene, CDR1 is SGHTS and CDR2 is YDEGEE. V shed 1 base and J 9 bases; nucleotides not matched to a gene: 6.

The CDR3 nucleotides read TGTGCCATCAGTGATTATGGAGGTAGCAATCAGCCCCAGCATTTT. It codes for CAISDYGGSNQPQHF. The chain has TRBV10-3 and TRBJ1-5; D gene ambiguous. CDR3 length: 15 amino acids. V was pared by 3 bases and J by 0 bases, with 9 bases between. Germline CDR1 ENHRY, CDR2 SYGVKD.

The rearrangement joins TRBV29-1 to TRBJ2-7, with TRBD1 as a possible D gene (6 bases). CDR1 is SQVTM and CDR2 is ANQGSEA in the germline V gene. V was cut by 4 bases and J by 0 bases, with 13 bases left in between. The CDR3 runs to 14 residues. CDR3 sequence (DNA): TGCAGCGTTGGGAAGTGGACAGACTCCTACGAGCAGTACTTC. Protein: CSVGKWTDSYEQYF.

This clone was recorded once. This chain's CDR3 is CASSSVGGDQPQHF. The DNA for the CDR3 is TGTGCCAGCAGCTCGGTGGGGGGAGATCAGCCCCAGCATTTT. The chain recombines TRBV7-9 with TRBJ1-5, with a possible D match to TRBD1 (5 bases). The germline CDR1 and CDR2 sequences are SEHNR and FQNEAQ (reference sequence). Between the trimmed V and J ends, which lost 4 bases and 5 bases, there was a span of 12 bases. The CDR3 has 14 residues.

CDR3 amino acids: CASSRGTSVHQETQYF. CDR3 in DNA: TGTGCCAGCAGCAGAGGGACTAGCGTCCACCAAGAGACCCAGTACTTC. The V and J genes are TRBV7-2 and TRBJ2-5; 10 positions match TRBD2. CDR1 is SGHTA and CDR2 is FQGNSA in the germline V gene. The CDR3 has 16 amino acids. Trimming cost V 5 bases and J 0 bases; bases outside gene matches: 6.

The V call is TRBV28, the J call TRBJ1-4; 8 bases map to TRBD1. This CDR3 comprises 14 residues. With 5 bases clipped from V and 4 bases from J, the junction kept 3 bases outside the gene matches. Germline-derived CDR1 and CDR2 are MDHEN and SYDVKM. CDR3 residues: CASSLGQDNEKLFF. CDR3 DNA sequence: TGTGCCAGCAGTCTGGGACAGGATAATGAAAAACTGTTTTTT.

This clone has only one observation. The chain recombines TRBV27 with TRBJ1-5, with 7 bases lining up with TRBD1. Germline V lookup: CDR1 MNHEY, CDR2 SMNVEV (reference sequence). This CDR3 has 13 amino acids. Trimming cost V 8 bases and J 4 bases; bases outside gene matches: 5. The CDR3 coding sequence is TGTGCCAGCCAGACAGGGCTTAATCAGCCCCAGCATTTT. Translation: CASQTGLNQPQHF.

The chain couples TRBV9 to TRBJ2-7; 9 bases are shared with TRBD1. Germline loops: CDR1 SGDLS, CDR2 YYNGEE. The junction had 6 bases not matched to a gene; V was cut back by 3 bases and J by 8 bases. The CDR3 runs 13 residues. As DNA, the CDR3 is TGTGCCAGCAGCGACGGGACAGGGCGAAAGCAGTACTTC. This encodes CASSDGTGRKQYF.

The chain carries TRBV24-1 and TRBJ2-7; 10 positions agree with TRBD1. This CDR3 has 15 residues. The V gene's germline CDR1 is KGHDR and CDR2 SFDVKD. J lost 5 bases, V lost 3 bases, and 6 bases had no gene match. This CDR3 reads CATSDTGTGVNEQYF. The CDR3 nucleotides are TGTGCCACCAGTGATACCGGGACAGGGGTCAACGAGCAGTACTTC.

V usage is TRBV13 and J usage is TRBJ1-1; perhaps TRBD1 as D (6 bases). Germline V gene sequence: CDR1 PRHDT, CDR2 FYEKMQ (reference sequence). With 5 bases removed from V and 4 bases from J, the gap between germline ends came to 17 bases. This CDR3 comprises 15 residues. In DNA form, the CDR3 reads TGTGCCAGCAGCCTTCGACAGGTTTGGGGCACTGAAGCTTTCTTT. Residues: CASSLRQVWGTEAFF. Variable domain in full (rest from reference TRBV13 and TRBJ1-1): AAGVIQSPRHLIKEKRETATLKCYPIPRHDTVYWYQQGPGQDPQFLISFYEKMQSDKGSIPDRFSAQQFSDYHSELNMSSLELGDSALYFCASSLRQVWGTEAFFGQGTRLTVV.

The chain has TRBV6-6 and TRBJ1-2; D may be TRBD1 (6 bases). The V and J ends lost 2 bases and 4 bases respectively, with 8 bases between them. This CDR3 comprises 13 residues. Germline loops: CDR1 MNHNY, CDR2 SVGAGI (reference sequence). The CDR3 DNA reads TGTGCCAGCAGTTACGGCAGGGGCTATGGCTACACCTTC. As protein: CASSYGRGYGYTF.

V gene TRBV27 combines with J gene TRBJ2-7, with TRBD2 as a possible D gene (5 bases). The CDR3 runs 16 residues. Per the germline V gene, CDR1 is MNHEY and CDR2 is SMNVEV (reference sequence). V was trimmed by 2 bases and J by 1 base, leaving 15 bases between them. The CDR3 here is CASSLRPVARSYEQYF. The CDR3 DNA sequence: TGTGCCAGCAGTTTACGTCCGGTAGCGAGGTCCTACGAGCAGTACTTC.

The V call is TRBV7-2, the J call TRBJ2-7, with 13 bases aligning to TRBD2. Per germline, CDR1 SGHTA and CDR2 FQGNSA. The CDR3 has 19 amino acids. Germline trimming cut 5 bases from V and 1 base from J; bases unmatched to any gene: 14. In DNA, the CDR3 is TGTGCCAGCAGCCTATACGGACTAGCGGGAGAAGTAAGATCCTACGAGCAGTACTTC. Encoded protein: CASSLYGLAGEVRSYEQYF.

The chain combines TRBV19 with TRBJ2-6; 7 bases agree with TRBD1. There are 18 residues in the CDR3. The germline CDR1 and CDR2 sequences are LNHDA and SQIVND (reference sequence). The ends lost 3 bases at V and 1 base at J; junction bases unmatched: 9. CDR3 sequence (DNA): TGTGCCAGTAGTATCCCCCGACAGGGAGTATCTGGGGCCAACGTCCTGACTTTC. Translation gives CASSIPRQGVSGANVLTF.

V and J are TRBV27 and TRBJ2-3; TRBD2 matches at 11 bases. V was clipped by 4 bases and J by 2 bases; unmatched bases: 5. Germline assignment: CDR1 MNHEY and CDR2 SMNVEV (reference sequence). The CDR3 spans 16 residues. The CDR3 loop is CASSSGTSGSTDTQYF. The CDR3 nucleotides read TGTGCCAGCAGTTCCGGGACTAGCGGATCCACAGATACGCAGTATTTT.

The chain recombines TRBV7-9 with TRBJ1-2, with a weak D call TRBD1 (6 bases). In germline, CDR1 is SEHNR, CDR2 FQNEAQ (reference sequence). V lost 6 bases, J lost 4 bases, and 15 bases lay in between. This CDR3 has 14 residues. Here the CDR3 DNA reads TGTGCCAGCAGTCACAGGGAAATGGGCTATGGCTACACCTTC. Residues: CASSHREMGYGYTF.

The rearrangement links TRBV5-1 to TRBJ1-6; the D is unclear. This CDR3 is 14 amino acids long. Trimming stripped 0 bases from V and 9 bases from J, with 10 bases between. Germline loops: CDR1 SGHRS, CDR2 YFSETQ. CDR3 nucleotide sequence: TGCGCCAGCAGCTTGGGCGGTGTAGGTTCACCCCTCCACTTT. Its protein product is CASSLGGVGSPLHF. Looking up the rest from reference TRBV5-1 and TRBJ1-6 gives the full variable domain: KAGVTQTPRYLIKTRGQQVTLSCSPISGHRSVSWYQQTPGQGLQFLFEYFSETQRNKGNFPGRFSGRQFSNSRSEMNVSTLELGDSALYLCASSLGGVGSPLHFGNGTRLTVT.

This clone was seen only once. This rearrangement joins TRBV4-3 to TRBJ2-1, with 7 bases fitting TRBD2. The CDR3 extends over 16 amino acids. Trimming took 1 base from V and 3 from J; bases not matched to a gene: 6. The germline CDR1 and CDR2 sequences are LGHNA and YSLEER. DNA for the CDR3: TGCGCCAGCAGCCAAGGGGGGGGTCAACACTACAATGAGCAGTTCTTC. The encoded protein is CASSQGGGQHYNEQFF.